This TCR beta chain was profiled in a study of siplizumab effects on memory and regulatory T cells (dated by TCRdb to between 2018 and 2021). Concerning the study at large: The study examined how the anti-CD2 antibody siplizumab affects alloreactive T-cell subsets in allogeneic mixed lymphocyte reactions built from human PBMCs.

The library was generated by the immunoSEQ multiplex PCR assay. Some 100,000 TCR templates per sample were assayed by the deep sequencing platform. Genomic DNA extracted from sorted T cells was used for TCRbeta CDR3 sequencing. The paper's processing steps were these. The R programming language was used for clonal analysis of TCRbeta CDR3 data. Alloreactive CD4+ and CD8+ clones were identified by comparing unstimulated samples to CFSE-low samples taken after the reaction. By matching sequences to the repertoires of sorted unstimulated Treg and non-Treg cells, each alloreactive CD4+ clone was assigned a regulatory or non-regulatory origin. TCRdb stores this immuneACCESS table with in-frame sequences only. Part of the clones is absent; in the studies checked, under half of the shortfall reflects unresolved V genes, and no reason is known for the rest. Clone size and V and J calls were adopted from that table, with D and trimming inferred from the DNA. In all, the sample holds some 70,000 clones, and 80% to 90% of those were seen once. 1.5% to 2% of the sample comes from the top ten.

Sorted unstimulated T cells and proliferating T cells recovered from mixed lymphocyte reactions were subjected to TCRbeta CDR3 sequencing. Fresh whole blood from roughly 10 HLA-typed healthy donors was used to isolate PBMCs. Unstimulated CD4+ regulatory T cells were FACS-sorted to map the origin of alloreactive clones. The germline V gene supplies CDR1 SGHTA and CDR2 FQGNSA. The CDR3 holds 12 amino acids from the cysteine to the phenylalanine. The only DNA kept is the CDR3, 36 bases in frame from the first base. V is clipped by 0 bases and J by 3 bases, and the sequence between their germline boundaries is 1 base long. What the research found in general, with its limitations: Siplizumab significantly reduced the cumulative frequency of alloreactive sequences traceable to unstimulated CD4+ memory T cells. Among mappable alloreactive CD4+ clones, the Treg-derived fraction averaged approximately 63% with siplizumab versus about 25% in control reactions. Because sequences below about 10^-5 frequency were poorly captured, only a minor fraction of alloreactive clones could be mapped to unstimulated subsets. Whether proliferating Tregs from siplizumab cultures actually had suppressive function was not functionally confirmed. Compared with memory T cells, unstimulated naive T cells appeared more diverse, and naive cells seemed to make a substantial contribution to the alloresponse. Roughly 80-96% of proliferating CD4+ or CD8+ clones could not be assigned a naive or memory phenotype.

On this clone: Its specific antigen is unknown. The sample holds no much larger clone one base away, and base qualities are not on file.

In this chain, TRBV7-2 is recombined with TRBJ2-3; the D gene assignment is ambiguous. Sequenced material: Tregs sorted from blood. The TCR was taken from a human donor in good health. The CDR3 region: CASSLATDTQYF. The base sequence is TGTGCCAGCAGCTTAGCGACAGATACGCAGTATTTT.